One sample yielded the 9 T cell receptor beta chains listed below, sequenced in a study of blood T cells in healthy people across ages. The use of a sample-barcoded 5' primer and a J-beta primer mix characterized a second PCR of about 6 to 11 cycles. TCRdb called the 5' RACE reads again in MiXCR, with one record for every CDR3 protein. This table holds 780,000 or so distinct CDR3 sequences, around three fifths found once. The sequenced sample consisted of blood. The origin of the receptors is a man aged 40-49 years in good health.

The gene calls are TRBV10-3 and TRBJ2-3, with D perhaps TRBD1 or TRBD2 (7 bases each). The V gene's germline CDR1 is ENHRY and CDR2 SYGVKD. The V and J ends lost 8 bases and 2 bases respectively, with 20 bases between them. The CDR3 length is 16 residues. The CDR3 region has the DNA TGTGCCATCGGGTTCAGGGGGAGGGGATCCACAGATACGCAGTATTTT. Translating it yields CAIGFRGRGSTDTQYF.

V gene TRBV20-1 combines with J gene TRBJ2-3, with D hard to call. The germline V and J ends were trimmed by 0 bases and 6 bases, with 7 bases remaining between them. The CDR3 consists of 12 residues. Germline V gene lookup returns CDR1 DFQATT and CDR2 SNEGSKA (reference sequence). The CDR3 spells CSARDSSDTQYF. In nucleotides, the CDR3 is TGCAGTGCTAGAGATTCGTCGGATACGCAGTATTTT.

In this sample, this clonotype turned up many times. The chain links TRBV6-2 or TRBV6-3 to TRBJ2-1; possibly TRBD1 or TRBD2 for D (5 bases each). Trimming stripped 5 bases from V and 6 bases from J, with 14 bases between. Germline V gives CDR1 MNHEY, CDR2 SVGEGT. The CDR3 contains 14 residues. CDR3 region: CASSRGDTSNEQFF. CDR3 DNA sequence: TGTGCCAGCAGTAGAGGGGATACTTCCAATGAGCAGTTCTTC.

This clonotype has a single count. The V and J genes are TRBV7-9 and TRBJ2-7; no reliable D call. This CDR3 has 15 amino acids. Trimming took off 2 bases at V and 0 bases at J, with 11 bases between the two ends. Germline V gives CDR1 SEHNR, CDR2 FQNEAQ (reference sequence). The CDR3 DNA reads as TGTGCCAGCAGCTTAATATCTCTCAGCTCCTACGAGCAGTACTTC. Its protein is CASSLISLSSYEQYF.

The rearrangement joins TRBV28 to TRBJ1-6, with TRBD1 identical over 9 bases. Germline V gene lookup returns CDR1 MDHEN and CDR2 SYDVKM. This CDR3 contains 15 residues. The J segment lost 10 bases and the V segment lost 5 bases, leaving 9 bases of the junction unmatched. CDR3 in amino acids: CASSTRDRVDSPLHF. The CDR3 region has the DNA TGTGCCAGCAGTACTAGGGACAGGGTCGACTCACCCCTCCACTTT.

This chain links TRBV5-5 with TRBJ2-7, with 8 bases aligning to TRBD1. The CDR3 has 15 residues. J was trimmed by 4 bases and V by 6 bases; bases with no gene match: 12. In germline, CDR1 is SGHKS, CDR2 YYEKEE (reference sequence). The CDR3: CASNFRDRGSYEQYF. CDR3 nucleotides: TGTGCCAGCAATTTTCGCGACAGGGGATCGTACGAGCAGTACTTC.

This clonotype was seen more than once but under ten times. The chain employs TRBV7-8 and TRBJ2-7, with TRBD2 identical over 13 bases. The DNA end is more similar to TRBJ2-5, so the J call may be wrong. Germline V gene data show CDR1 as SGHVS and CDR2 as FQNEAQ. The CDR3 has 16 amino acids. CDR3 sequence (DNA): TGTGCCAGCAGCCGCGGACTAGCGGGAGTCTTAGAGACCCAGTACTTC. Translation gives CASSRGLAGVLETQYF.

The chain combines TRBV7-9 with TRBJ2-1; possible D gene TRBD1, 5 bases. Trimming cost V 2 bases and J 0 bases, with 17 bases left between them. Germline V lookup: CDR1 SEHNR, CDR2 FQNEAQ (reference sequence). The CDR3 covers 18 residues. In nucleotides, the CDR3 is TGTGCCAGCAGCTTAAAGGGCAGGGTCCGTTACTCCTACAATGAGCAGTTCTTC. Translation gives CASSLKGRVRYSYNEQFF.

This clonotype was counted a single time. This CDR3 reads CASSQTTGYEQYF. For the CDR3, the DNA is TGCGCCAGCAGCCAAACGACAGGGTACGAGCAGTACTTC. The gene calls are TRBV4-1 and TRBJ2-7; 7 bases map to TRBD1. Germline V gene data show CDR1 as MGHRA and CDR2 as YSYEKL. The CDR3 totals 13 residues. The junction had 2 bases not matched to a gene; V was cut back by 2 bases and J by 4 bases.